The clone carrying this T cell receptor (beta chain) is termed medium-sized. Antigen unknown. The entry originates in a study of early T cells in non-severe SARS-CoV-2 infection. Study details: Chains were unpaired, as sequencing was done on bulk RNA from unsorted whole blood. Points from the study as a whole: VDJdb matches were skewed toward anti-spike CD8 T cell responses.

This CDR3 is built from 14 residues. Trimming removed 3 bases from V and 4 bases from J; junction bases left unmatched: 5. In germline, CDR1 is GTSNPN, CDR2 SVGIG (reference sequence). Each single cDNA molecule received a unique molecular identifier. MiXCR, applied by TCRdb to the 5' RACE reads, yields one record per CDR3 protein. The sample includes about 67,000 distinct CDR3 sequences, more than 8% seen only once; the top ten take 15% to 19%. This material consisted of whole blood, taken at baseline. The chain joins TRBV30 to TRBJ2-2; 7 nucleotides align to TRBD1. The TCR originated in an adult who was a healthcare worker with PCR-confirmed SARS-CoV-2 infection or an uninfected control (not recorded which). The CDR3 here is CAWSRRGLTGELFF. The CDR3, as DNA: TGTGCCTGGAGCCGAAGGGGGCTCACCGGGGAGCTGTTTTTT.